The rows below give T cell receptor beta chains drawn from one sample of a study of response to subunit inactivated influenza vaccine. TCRdb processed the RT-PCR reads anew with MiXCR; each CDR3 protein has one entry. Of fewer than 250,000 distinct CDR3 sequences listed, over 13% are singletons. The material sequenced was CD8+ T cells sorted from PBMCs, taken roughly 5 days after vaccination. The receptors were gathered from a man over 45 who received an inactivated influenza vaccine. The CDR3 runs from the conserved cysteine through the conserved F or W. Fields, in order: clone size, D gene, V gene, J gene, CDR3 DNA, CDR3 protein. The D gene is left open where the match is weak. Rows may omit the clone size; those that give it use once, few, many or a size class.

size: few; D: TRBD1; V: TRBV11-2; J: TRBJ2-3; DNA: TGTGCCAGCAGCCTCCTTGTGATAACAGGGGCCTACACAGATACGCAGTATTTT; CDR3: CASSLLVITGAYTDTQYF
size: .; D: TRBD2; V: TRBV7-9; J: TRBJ2-1; DNA: TGTGCCAGCAGCTCGACTAGCGGGGGGATCGATGAGCAGTTCTTC; CDR3: CASSSTSGGIDEQFF
size: .; D: .; V: TRBV15; J: TRBJ2-1; DNA: TGTGCCACCAGCCAAAGGGCCAGTCCCCTCAATGAGCAGTTCTTC; CDR3: CATSQRASPLNEQFF
size: few; D: .; V: TRBV5-6; J: TRBJ1-5; DNA: TGTGCCAGCAGCTTGGTTCACAGCAATCAGCCCCAGCATTTT; CDR3: CASSLVHSNQPQHF
size: few; D: TRBD2; V: TRBV20-1; J: TRBJ2-7; DNA: TGCAGTGCGTCGGAGGGACTAGCCCACGAGCAGTACTTC; CDR3: CSASEGLAHEQYF
size: many; D: TRBD2; V: TRBV28; J: TRBJ2-5; DNA: TGTGCCAGCAGCCACGGCGGGAGAGGGACCCAGTACTTC; CDR3: CASSHGGRGTQYF
size: .; D: .; V: TRBV21-1; J: TRBJ2-2; DNA: TGTGCCAGCAGCCCTAGCGGGGCCGCGAACACCGGGGAGCTGTTTTTT; CDR3: CASSPSGAANTGELFF
size: .; D: TRBD2; V: TRBV7-9; J: TRBJ2-3; DNA: TGTGCCAGCAGCGGGGGACTAGCGGCCACAGATACGCAGTATTTT; CDR3: CASSGGLAATDTQYF
size: many; D: TRBD1; V: TRBV28; J: TRBJ2-3; DNA: TGTGCCAGTTTACGGGACAGTTACACAGATACGCAGTATTTT; CDR3: CASLRDSYTDTQYF
size: .; D: .; V: TRBV5-5; J: TRBJ2-2; DNA: TGTGCCAGCAGCCCCGGGCTTGTCTGCGGGGAGCTGTTTTTT; CDR3: CASSPGLVCGELFF
size: .; D: .; V: TRBV7-6; J: TRBJ1-4; DNA: TGTGCCAGCAGCCCCGAGGCAGGGAACGAAAAACTGTTTTTT; CDR3: CASSPEAGNEKLFF
size: few; D: TRBD1; V: TRBV29-1; J: TRBJ1-6; DNA: TGCAGCGCCCGGGACAGGATTAATTCACCCCTCCACTTT; CDR3: CSARDRINSPLHF
size: many; D: TRBD1; V: TRBV4-2; J: TRBJ1-3; DNA: TGTGCCAGCACCCCCGAAGGGATCGACAGGGGTCACACCATATATTTT; CDR3: CASTPEGIDRGHTIYF
size: .; D: .; V: TRBV14; J: TRBJ2-3; DNA: TGTGCCAGCAGCCAAGACGCTAGGGGCAGGGCTAGCACAGATACGCAGTATTTT; CDR3: CASSQDARGRASTDTQYF
size: .; D: TRBD1; V: TRBV19; J: TRBJ1-6; DNA: TGTGCCAGTAGGTGGACAGGGGGTTTTTCACCCCTCCACTTT; CDR3: CASRWTGGFSPLHF
size: .; D: TRBD1; V: TRBV11-2; J: TRBJ2-3; DNA: TGTGCCAGCAGCACCGGGACAGGGGCATCGGATACGCAGTATTTT; CDR3: CASSTGTGASDTQYF
size: .; D: TRBD2; V: TRBV5-5; J: TRBJ2-3; DNA: TGTGCCAGCAGCTTGGCCCAGGGACTAGCGGGAGGGGGAGATACGCAGTATTTT; CDR3: CASSLAQGLAGGGDTQYF
size: few; D: .; V: TRBV2; J: TRBJ2-7; DNA: TGTGCCAGCAGTGAAGTGGACGGCTACGAGCAGTACTTC; CDR3: CASSEVDGYEQYF
size: .; D: .; V: TRBV4-3; J: TRBJ2-1; DNA: TGCGCCAGCAGCCAAGAATACCTTTCCTACAATGAGCAGTTCTTC; CDR3: CASSQEYLSYNEQFF
size: few; D: .; V: TRBV7-9; J: TRBJ1-5; DNA: TGTGCCAGCAGCCCCCCGGGGGGCAGTCAGCCCCAGCATTTT; CDR3: CASSPPGGSQPQHF
size: few; D: TRBD2; V: TRBV11-2; J: TRBJ2-1; DNA: TGTGCCAGCAACCACACTAGCGGGGTATACAATGAGCAGTTCTTC; CDR3: CASNHTSGVYNEQFF
size: .; D: TRBD1; V: TRBV15; J: TRBJ2-5; DNA: TGTGCCACCAGCAGAGATCCAGGGGGCGAGACCCAGTACTTC; CDR3: CATSRDPGGETQYF
size: .; D: .; V: TRBV10-3; J: TRBJ2-5; DNA: TGTGCCATCAGTGCGGCGAAGTGGGAGACCCAGTACTTC; CDR3: CAISAAKWETQYF
size: .; D: .; V: TRBV5-5; J: TRBJ2-2; DNA: TGTGCCAGCAGCCATCTAGCGAATTTACGTTCTGGGGAGCTGTTTTTT; CDR3: CASSHLANLRSGELFF
size: once; D: TRBD2; V: TRBV30; J: TRBJ2-7; DNA: TGTGCCTGGAGTGGGGGGGGAGCCTACGAGCAGTACTTC; CDR3: CAWSGGGAYEQYF
size: .; D: .; V: TRBV12-3/TRBV12-4; J: TRBJ2-3; DNA: TGTGCCAGCAGTTTAGTCGCTGCAGCAGATACGCAGTATTTT; CDR3: CASSLVAAADTQYF
size: few; D: TRBD1; V: TRBV27; J: TRBJ2-1; DNA: TGTGCCAGCAGTTATCTCGGGACAGGGGGCTACAATGAGCAGTTCTTC; CDR3: CASSYLGTGGYNEQFF
size: .; D: .; V: TRBV7-9; J: TRBJ2-1; DNA: TGTGCCAGCACCATGTCCAGAATCCCGCTACAGGAGTTCTTC; CDR3: CASTMSRIPLQEFF
size: .; D: .; V: TRBV4-3; J: TRBJ2-3; DNA: TGCGCCAGCAGCCAAGTCCCGGGGATCGCAGATACGCAGTATTTT; CDR3: CASSQVPGIADTQYF
size: few; D: .; V: TRBV12-3/TRBV12-4; J: TRBJ2-2; DNA: TGTGCCAGCAGTCCATCCAGAGACAATACCGGGGAGCTGTTTTTT; CDR3: CASSPSRDNTGELFF
size: few; D: TRBD1; V: TRBV6-5; J: TRBJ1-1; DNA: TGTGCCAGCAGTTTCTCAGGACAGGCGATGAACACTGAAGCTTTCTTT; CDR3: CASSFSGQAMNTEAFF
size: few; D: TRBD1; V: TRBV28; J: TRBJ1-4; DNA: TGTGCCAGCAGTTTCCTGGGGACAGTTAGTGAAAAACTGTTTTTT; CDR3: CASSFLGTVSEKLFF
size: .; D: .; V: TRBV5-1; J: TRBJ1-1; DNA: TGCGCCAGCAGCTTGTCCGGGGGGCAGGGCACTGAAGCTTTCTTT; CDR3: CASSLSGGQGTEAFF
size: .; D: .; V: TRBV28; J: TRBJ2-1; DNA: TGTGCCAGCAAGAGCCCGGGACTTTACTACAATGAGCAGTTCTTC; CDR3: CASKSPGLYYNEQFF
size: .; D: TRBD1; V: TRBV5-1; J: TRBJ2-7; DNA: TGCGCCAGCAGCACCGTGGGACAGGGGGCGCCTAGGTACGAGCAGTACTTC; CDR3: CASSTVGQGAPRYEQYF
size: .; D: .; V: TRBV9; J: TRBJ2-7; DNA: TGTGCCAGCAGCGTAGACTATGGGCTATATTACGAGCAGTACTTC; CDR3: CASSVDYGLYYEQYF
size: .; D: .; V: TRBV5-4; J: TRBJ2-5; DNA: TGTGCCAGCAGCTTGTCCAGGGGTCTACAAGAGACCCAGTACTTC; CDR3: CASSLSRGLQETQYF
size: many; D: TRBD1; V: TRBV12-3/TRBV12-4; J: TRBJ2-7; DNA: TGTGCCAGCAGTTTATCCAGGGGGCACGAGCAGTACTTC; CDR3: CASSLSRGHEQYF
size: .; D: .; V: TRBV12-5; J: TRBJ1-1; DNA: TGTGCTAGTGGGGGAGAGGGCACTGAAGCTTTCTTT; CDR3: CASGGEGTEAFF
size: many; D: TRBD1; V: TRBV29-1; J: TRBJ2-5; DNA: TGCAGCGTGACTTGGACAGGGAGAGAGACCCAGTACTTC; CDR3: CSVTWTGRETQYF
size: .; D: .; V: TRBV4-1; J: TRBJ2-2; DNA: TGCGCCAGCAGCCCCCGCGTGTGGTCAGACCAGAACACCGGGGAGCTGTTTTTT; CDR3: CASSPRVWSDQNTGELFF
size: few; D: .; V: TRBV10-3; J: TRBJ2-1; DNA: TGTGCCATCAGTGACTTGGACACGAGCTCCTACAATGAGCAGTTCTTC; CDR3: CAISDLDTSSYNEQFF
size: many; D: .; V: TRBV5-1; J: TRBJ2-5; DNA: TGCGCCAGCAGCTTGTGGGGAGAGACCCAGTACTTC; CDR3: CASSLWGETQYF
size: few; D: .; V: TRBV25-1; J: TRBJ2-1; DNA: TGTGCCAGCAGTGTATCAGGGGTGAATGAGCAGTTCTTC; CDR3: CASSVSGVNEQFF
size: few; D: .; V: TRBV2; J: TRBJ2-1; DNA: TGTGCCAGCAGGAGGTGGACGGAGTCCTACAATGAGCAGTTCTTC; CDR3: CASRRWTESYNEQFF
size: .; D: TRBD1; V: TRBV3-1; J: TRBJ1-6; DNA: TGTGCCAGCAGCCAAATATGGACAGGGAATTCACCCCTCCCCTTT; CDR3: CASSQIWTGNSPLPF
size: .; D: .; V: TRBV4-3; J: TRBJ2-1; DNA: TGCGCCAGCAGCCAAGTCCCCCTTATGAGGGGGGACAATGAGCAGTTCTTC; CDR3: CASSQVPLMRGDNEQFF
size: few; D: .; V: TRBV6-5; J: TRBJ2-2; DNA: TGTGCCAGCAGTTACTCGAGTACCAGGCCCGGGGAGCTGTTTTTT; CDR3: CASSYSSTRPGELFF
size: few; D: .; V: TRBV4-2; J: TRBJ1-2; DNA: TGTGCCAGCAGCCCATTCGCAGGTACGAGTAACTATGGCTACACCTTC; CDR3: CASSPFAGTSNYGYTF
size: few; D: .; V: TRBV28; J: TRBJ2-4; DNA: TGTGCCAGCAGTAACACCCTCTCCAACCCCAAGTACTTC; CDR3: CASSNTLSNPKYF
size: few; D: .; V: TRBV28; J: TRBJ2-7; DNA: TGTGCCAGCAGTGACAACGAGCAGTACTTC; CDR3: CASSDNEQYF
size: many; D: .; V: TRBV4-3; J: TRBJ2-3; DNA: TGCGCCAGCAGCCAAGATTCGCAGGGCACAGATACGCAGTATTTT; CDR3: CASSQDSQGTDTQYF
size: few; D: .; V: TRBV6-2/TRBV6-3; J: TRBJ1-2; DNA: TGTGCCAGCAGTTTCGAACGACAGACTTCTAACTATGGCTACACCTTC; CDR3: CASSFERQTSNYGYTF
size: few; D: TRBD2; V: TRBV11-2; J: TRBJ2-1; DNA: TGTGCCAGCAGCTTAAACCTAGCGGGGGGAAACCTATACAATGAGCAGTTCTTC; CDR3: CASSLNLAGGNLYNEQFF
size: few; D: .; V: TRBV11-2; J: TRBJ2-3; DNA: TGTGCCAGCAGCTTTAGGTTCGGGGTCGATACGCAGTATTTT; CDR3: CASSFRFGVDTQYF
size: .; D: .; V: TRBV4-3; J: TRBJ2-7; DNA: TGCGCCAGCAGCCAAGGCACAGGGTCGGGGAACGAGCAGTACTTC; CDR3: CASSQGTGSGNEQYF
size: .; D: TRBD2; V: TRBV6-2/TRBV6-3; J: TRBJ2-1; DNA: TGTGCCAGCAGTTACTTGGCGGGAGGGCCGACTTACTACAATGAGCAGTTCTTC; CDR3: CASSYLAGGPTYYNEQFF
size: few; D: .; V: TRBV12-3/TRBV12-4; J: TRBJ1-6; DNA: TGTGCCAGCAGTTTAACCGGTAATTCACCCCTCCACTTT; CDR3: CASSLTGNSPLHF